This T cell receptor (beta chain) was documented in a study of cytotoxic CD8 clonotypes in ibrutinib-treated CLL. Whole-study context: After median approximately 74 months, roughly 14 stayed in remission, around twelve progressed; responses about 24 partial, 2 complete.

Cryopreserved PBMCs supplied about 1.9 micrograms of genomic DNA for TCR beta libraries. The study's findings and limits: Baseline levels of clonality went above those of age-matched healthy donors and moved with circulating CD8+ T-cell counts. Public clonotypes proved infrequent, and on treatment they shrank or remained steady.

This CDR3 is 15 amino acids long. Trimming removed 1 base from V and 4 bases from J, with 13 bases in between. Germline V lookup: CDR1 SGHNT, CDR2 YYREEE (reference sequence). Measured with immunoSEQ multiplex PCR; TCRdb has only the in-frame clones, and not every one. The data hold roughly 45,000 clones, with 65% observed a single time. Regarding this clone: The antigen is unknown.

The sequence derives from a human donor with chronic lymphocytic leukemia. This specimen consisted of PBMCs, obtained after 24 months of ibrutinib treatment. The chain recombines TRBV5-4 with TRBJ2-3, with a weak D call TRBD2 (6 bases). The CDR3 DNA reads TGTGCCAGCAGCTTGCGACGCGGGGCCGCAGATACGCAGTATTTT. Residues: CASSLRRGAADTQYF.